These T cell receptor beta chains were read from a single sample in a study of shared clonotypes between healthy human individuals. Profiled with immunoSEQ multiplex PCR; TCRdb holds only in-frame clones, not every one. The profile covers around 99,000 clones, with 68% appearing a single time and 45% to 55% taken by the ten largest. The material sequenced was memory CD8+ T cells sorted from blood. The receptors stem from a man aged 30 to 45 in good health. CDR3s include the opening cysteine and the closing phenylalanine or tryptophan. Fields, in order: clone size, J gene, D gene, V gene, CDR3 protein, CDR3 DNA. A D gene is named only where the DNA matches it firmly. The size entry is marked missing in some rows and otherwise reads once, few, many or a size class.

>few|TRBJ2-1|TRBD2|TRBV7-9
CASSKGLAGSSYNEQFF
TGTGCCAGCAGCAAGGGACTAGCGGGAAGCTCCTACAATGAGCAGTTCTTC
>-|TRBJ1-4|TRBD1|TRBV25-1
CASSPRGQGRSEKLFF
TGTGCCAGCAGCCCAAGGGGGCAGGGCAGGAGCGAAAAACTGTTTTTT
>-|TRBJ2-1|-|TRBV27
CAARPLHRNYHYEQFF
TGTGCCGCCCGGCCGCTACATCGCAACTACCACTATGAGCAGTTCTTC
>-|TRBJ1-1|-|TRBV9
CASSVGHLNTEAFF
TGTGCCAGCAGCGTGGGACACTTGAACACTGAAGCTTTCTTT
>few|TRBJ1-2|-|TRBV7-6
CASSTWSGSYTF
TGTGCCAGCAGCACATGGTCGGGGAGCTACACCTTC
>once|TRBJ2-7|-|TRBV5-4
CASSSTGTVEVF
TGTGCCAGCAGCTCTACCGGGACCGTGGAAGTATTC
>-|TRBJ2-1|TRBD2|TRBV6-5
CYNPLAGGHYNEQFF
TGTTATAATCCTCTTGCGGGAGGCCACTACAATGAGCAGTTCTTC
>-|TRBJ2-7|-|TRBV4-2
CASSQRARTEQYF
TGTGCCAGCAGCCAGAGGGCCAGGACCGAGCAGTACTTC
>-|TRBJ1-1|-|TRBV7-9
CASSLGPLTEAFF
TGTGCCAGCAGCTTAGGACCCCTCACTGAAGCTTTCTTT
>-|TRBJ2-2|TRBD2|TRBV10-2
CASTRTSGFTNTGELFF
TGCGCCAGCACCCGGACTAGCGGATTCACGAACACCGGGGAGCTGTTTTTT
>few|TRBJ2-1|-|TRBV10-1
CASSDTGRGNEQFF
TGCGCCAGCAGTGATACCGGGAGAGGCAATGAGCAGTTCTTC
>-|TRBJ1-5|-|TRBV18
CASSPLREGNNQPQHF
TGTGCCAGCTCACCACTCAGGGAGGGGAACAATCAGCCCCAGCATTTT
>-|TRBJ1-5|-|TRBV27
CASSQRGAGGNQPQHF
TGTGCCAGCAGTCAAAGGGGGGCGGGGGGCAATCAGCCCCAGCATTTT
>few|TRBJ2-1|TRBD1|TRBV25-1
CASVEPGQGAGEQFF
TGTGCCAGCGTGGAACCGGGACAGGGGGCGGGTGAGCAGTTCTTC
>-|TRBJ2-3|-|TRBV6-1
CASSETRPSTDTQYF
TGTGCCAGCAGTGAAACGAGGCCCAGCACAGATACGCAGTATTTT
>once|TRBJ1-1|-|TRBV29-1
CSVVSGENTEAFF
TGCAGCGTTGTTTCAGGGGAGAACACTGAAGCTTTCTTT
>-|TRBJ1-1|-|TRBV5-1
CASSPAGGYQEAFF
TGCGCCAGCAGCCCGGCGGGGGGGTACCAAGAAGCTTTCTTT